This passage covers 22 T cell receptor beta chains from one sample sequenced in a study of T cell responses to AZD1222 COVID-19 vaccine. Profiled with immunoSEQ multiplex PCR; TCRdb holds only in-frame clones, not every one. The sample has 150,000 or so clones, 90% seen once. The sample was peripheral blood, taken on day 0 of AZD1222 vaccination. The receptors here all came from an adult in good health.

This chain links TRBV2 with TRBJ1-5, with 7 nucleotides matching TRBD1. This CDR3 contains 14 residues. With V trimmed by 7 bases and J by 4 bases, 7 bases remained unmatched. Per germline, CDR1 SNHLY and CDR2 FYNNEI. CDR3 residues: CASMSRTGNQPQHF. The CDR3 DNA reads TGTGCCAGCATGTCGAGGACAGGAAATCAGCCCCAGCATTTT. Full variable domain (rest looked up from reference TRBV2 and TRBJ1-5): EPEVTQTPSHQVTQMGQEVILRCVPISNHLYFYWYRQILGQKVEFLVSFYNNEISEKSEIFDDQFSVERPDGSNFTLKIRSTKLEDSAMYFCASMSRTGNQPQHFGDGTRLSIL.

The rearrangement uses TRBV6-4 and TRBJ2-1; TRBD2 matches 11 bases. CDR3 length equals 17 residues. The V and J ends lost 5 bases and 2 bases, in that order; junction bases with no gene match: 8. Germline values: CDR1 MRHNA, CDR2 SNTAGT. The CDR3 region is CASSRTLSGGAYNEQFF. CDR3 nucleotides: TGTGCCAGCAGTCGAACCCTTAGCGGGGGGGCCTACAATGAGCAGTTCTTC.

J is TRBJ2-5 and V is TRBV7-2; D is ambiguous. CDR3 size: 14 residues. Germline V CDR1 and CDR2: SGHTA, FQGNSA. Trimming cost V 8 bases and J 3 bases, with 16 bases left between them. CDR3 protein: CASGPYMVKETQYF. The CDR3 DNA is TGTGCCAGCGGGCCTTATATGGTAAAAGAGACCCAGTACTTC.

On this clone itself: Distinct nucleotide sequences in the sample also encode this CDR3. The chain carries TRBV5-6 and TRBJ1-1, with no clear D. Germline V gene lookup returns CDR1 SGHDT and CDR2 YYEEEE. CDR3 length: 11 residues. Deletions cut 0 bases from V and 4 bases from J, with 1 base between. The CDR3 DNA reads as TGTGCCAGCAGCTTGGGCACTGAAGCTTTCTTT. Amino acid sequence: CASSLGTEAFF.

A single count supports this clone. The chain couples TRBV10-2 to TRBJ2-2; D is uncertain. In germline, CDR1 is WSHSY, CDR2 SAAADI. The germline V and J ends were trimmed by 8 bases and 3 bases, with 4 bases remaining between them. This CDR3 contains 11 residues. The CDR3: CASGYTGELFF. In DNA form, the CDR3 reads TGCGCCAGCGGCTACACCGGGGAGCTGTTTTTT.

This chain joins TRBV6-5 and TRBJ2-7; TRBD2 matches 7 bases. Looked up from germline, CDR1 is MNHEY and CDR2 is SVGAGI. The ends lost 4 bases at V and 7 bases at J; junction bases unmatched: 1. The CDR3 is made up of 11 amino acids. This CDR3 reads CASSWGGEQYF. DNA for the CDR3: TGTGCCAGCAGTTGGGGGGGGGAGCAGTACTTC.

This clone was counted only a few times. The rearrangement uses TRBV2 and TRBJ1-2; D not resolved. The germline V gene has CDR1 SNHLY and CDR2 FYNNEI. V lost 8 bases, J lost 7 bases, and 14 bases lay in between. This CDR3 comprises 12 residues. CDR3 loop: CASELLISGYTF. CDR3 nucleotides: TGTGCCAGCGAACTACTGATCTCTGGCTACACCTTC.

This chain links TRBV9 with TRBJ2-1; 10 bases are shared with TRBD1. This CDR3 region has 13 residues. J was trimmed by 10 bases and V by 3 bases; bases with no gene match: 4. Germline assignment: CDR1 SGDLS and CDR2 YYNGEE. As DNA, the CDR3 is TGTGCCAGCAGCGGGACAGGGGGTTGGGAGCAGTTCTTC. Translating it yields CASSGTGGWEQFF.

The V and J genes are TRBV7-6 and TRBJ2-1, with D unclear. Looked up from germline, CDR1 is SGHVS and CDR2 is FNYEAQ. The CDR3 has 14 amino acids. Trimming took off 1 base at V and 3 bases at J, with 7 bases between the two ends. The CDR3 protein is CASSLDSGYNEQFF. CDR3 nucleotide sequence: TGTGCCAGCAGCTTAGACTCTGGCTACAATGAGCAGTTCTTC.

The chain recombines TRBV7-3 with TRBJ1-2; D is ambiguous. CDR3 size: 12 residues. The germline V gene has CDR1 SGHTA and CDR2 FQGTGA. The V end was cut by 1 base, the J end by 6 bases, with 6 bases between. CDR3 bases: TGTGCCAGCAGCTTAATGGGGAATGGCTACACCTTC. It encodes CASSLMGNGYTF.

The rearrangement uses TRBV11-2 and TRBJ1-5, with D unresolved. The germline gives CDR1 SGHAT, CDR2 FQNNGV. Between the trimmed V and J ends, which lost 0 bases and 0 bases, there was a span of 6 bases. This CDR3 has 15 residues. CDR3 DNA sequence: TGTGCCAGCAGCTTAGACAGGTATAGCAATCAGCCCCAGCATTTT. This gives the protein CASSLDRYSNQPQHF.

This chain uses TRBV27 with TRBJ1-1; a weak D match, TRBD1 (5 bases). The CDR3 spans 11 residues. CDR1 is MNHEY, CDR2 SMNVEV, per germline (reference sequence). V was clipped by 11 bases and J by 7 bases, with 14 bases between them. The CDR3 here is CASHRGGEAFF. CDR3 nucleotides: TGTGCCTCGCATCGGGGCGGTGAAGCTTTCTTT.

The chain uses TRBV29-1 and TRBJ2-7; 7 bases map to TRBD2. After removal of 7 bases from V and 4 bases from J, the junction contained 10 bases not matched to a gene. CDR3 length: 13 amino acids. Germline V gives CDR1 SQVTM, CDR2 ANQGSEA. In nucleotides, the CDR3 is TGCAGCGCGTACGGACTAGAGGCGTACGAGCAGTACTTC. Amino acid sequence: CSAYGLEAYEQYF.

This sequence joins TRBV6-4 and TRBJ2-6; no reliable D call. Looked up from germline, CDR1 is MRHNA and CDR2 is SNTAGT. V lost 4 bases, J lost 0 bases, and 4 bases lay in between. This CDR3 spans 14 amino acids. CDR3 region: CASSADSGANVLTF. As DNA, the CDR3 is TGTGCCAGCAGTGCTGACTCTGGGGCCAACGTCCTGACTTTC.

The chain employs TRBV19 and TRBJ1-1; 7 positions match TRBD1. The V and J ends lost 3 bases and 7 bases, in that order; junction bases with no gene match: 11. CDR1 and CDR2 (germline): LNHDA, SQIVND (reference sequence). The CDR3 length is 15 residues. The CDR3 is CASSMAPGGHFEAFF. CDR3 in DNA: TGTGCCAGTAGTATGGCTCCAGGGGGGCATTTTGAAGCTTTCTTT.

The V and J genes are TRBV6-5 and TRBJ1-2; a weak D match, TRBD1 (6 bases). This CDR3 spans 16 amino acids. Germline CDR1 reads MNHEY; CDR2 reads SVGAGI. The germline V and J ends were trimmed by 4 bases and 8 bases, with 23 bases remaining between them. CDR3 residues: CASSFQTGRALGGYTF. CDR3 in DNA: TGTGCCAGCAGTTTCCAGACAGGAAGGGCCCTCGGGGGCTACACCTTC.

V and J are TRBV7-3 and TRBJ2-2; D gene uncertain. The CDR3 is made up of 12 amino acids. The germline CDR1 and CDR2 sequences are SGHTA and FQGTGA. Between the trimmed V and J ends, which lost 4 bases and 3 bases, there was a span of 3 bases. As DNA, the CDR3 is TGTGCCAGCAGCTCGGACACCGGGGAGCTGTTTTTT. Amino acid sequence: CASSSDTGELFF.

J is TRBJ1-2 and V is TRBV18; the D is unclear. The V end lost 0 bases, the J end lost 2 bases, and 7 bases lay between the germline ends. The CDR3 is made up of 14 amino acids. Looked up from germline, CDR1 is KGHSH and CDR2 is LQKENI. Here the CDR3 DNA reads TGTGCCAGCTCACCACCGTCCAGAAACTATGGCTACACCTTC. The encoded protein is CASSPPSRNYGYTF.

The chain links TRBV5-1 to TRBJ2-2, with D possibly TRBD1 on 5 matching bases. Between the trimmed V and J ends, which lost 1 base and 2 bases, there was a span of 12 bases. CDR3 length equals 16 residues. Germline V lookup: CDR1 SGHRS, CDR2 YFSETQ. The CDR3 DNA follows: TGCGCCAGCAGCTTGTTAGGCAGGACAAACACCGGGGAGCTGTTTTTT. Translation gives CASSLLGRTNTGELFF.

V and J are TRBV25-1 and TRBJ2-5; TRBD2 matches 11 bases. The trim removed 3 bases at V and 4 bases at J, leaving 10 bases unmatched. The germline V gene encodes CDR1 MGHDK and CDR2 SYGVNS. The CDR3 spans 17 residues. The chain's CDR3 is CASSEGIAGGPGETQYF. The CDR3 DNA reads as TGTGCCAGCAGTGAGGGAATAGCGGGGGGGCCGGGAGAGACCCAGTACTTC. Full variable domain (remainder filled in from reference TRBV25-1 and TRBJ2-5): EADIYQTPRYLVIGTGKKITLECSQTMGHDKMYWYQQDPGMELHLIHYSYGVNSTEKGDLSSESTVSRIRTEHFPLTLESARPSHTSQYLCASSEGIAGGPGETQYFGPGTRLLVL.

This clone was counted only a few times. The V gene is TRBV6-4, the J gene TRBJ1-6, with TRBD1 as a possible D gene (5 bases). The CDR3 runs 15 residues. CDR1 is MRHNA and CDR2 is SNTAGT in the germline V gene. V gave up 2 bases and J gave up 9 bases, with 14 bases separating them. The CDR3 spells CASSDRGGSGSPLHF. DNA of the CDR3: TGTGCCAGCAGTGACCGTGGGGGTAGCGGTTCACCCCTCCACTTT.

The chain couples TRBV4-1 to TRBJ1-6; 10 positions match TRBD1. CDR1 and CDR2 (germline): MGHRA, YSYEKL. The V gene end was trimmed by 0 bases and the J gene end by 5 bases; junction bases not matched to a gene: 1. The CDR3 is made up of 16 amino acids. The CDR3 region has the DNA TGCGCCAGCAGCCAAGACGGGACAGGGGATAATTCACCCCTCCACTTT. Translation: CASSQDGTGDNSPLHF.